This T cell receptor (beta chain) was sequenced in a study of beta chain features in type 1 diabetes. Notes on this clone: Its antigen is not known.

General observations from the study: Shorter TCRB CDR3s, moderately but significantly so, marked every one of the four CD4+ subsets in Type 1 diabetes patients.

TCRB transcripts that were expressed got sequenced, as all of the isolated RNA had been reverse transcribed. Sequenced by immunoSEQ multiplex PCR; TCRdb stores in-frame clones only, minus some. The table lists 300,000 to 450,000 clones, roughly a tenth of them singletons. Trimming cost V 4 bases and J 3 bases; bases outside gene matches: 10. The CDR3 totals 17 residues. Germline V lookup: CDR1 MNHEY, CDR2 SMNVEV (reference sequence). The rearrangement uses TRBV27 and TRBJ2-7; 12 bases are shared with TRBD2. The source is a man aged 25 to 40 with type 1 diabetes. Sequences were obtained from central memory CD4+ T cells from blood. The CDR3 region has the DNA TGTGCCAGCAGTTCCCGACTAGCGGGAGAAAGAAACTACGAGCAGTACTTC. This encodes CASSSRLAGERNYEQYF.